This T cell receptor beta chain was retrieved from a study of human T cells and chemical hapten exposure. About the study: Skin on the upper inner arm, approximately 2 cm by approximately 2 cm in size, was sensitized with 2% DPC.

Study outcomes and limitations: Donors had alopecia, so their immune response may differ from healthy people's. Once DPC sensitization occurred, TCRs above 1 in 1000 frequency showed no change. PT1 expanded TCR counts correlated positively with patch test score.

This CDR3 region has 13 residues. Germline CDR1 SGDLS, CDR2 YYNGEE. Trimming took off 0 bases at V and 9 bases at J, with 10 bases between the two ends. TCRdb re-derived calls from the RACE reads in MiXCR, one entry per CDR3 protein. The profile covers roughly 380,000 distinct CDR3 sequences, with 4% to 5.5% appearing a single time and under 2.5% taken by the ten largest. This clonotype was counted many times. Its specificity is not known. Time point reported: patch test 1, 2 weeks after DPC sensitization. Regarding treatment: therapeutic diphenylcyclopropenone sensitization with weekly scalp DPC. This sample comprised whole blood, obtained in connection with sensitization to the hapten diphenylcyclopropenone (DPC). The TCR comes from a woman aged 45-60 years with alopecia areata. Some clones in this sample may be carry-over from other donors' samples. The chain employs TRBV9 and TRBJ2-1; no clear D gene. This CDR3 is CASSVGVGREQFF. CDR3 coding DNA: TGTGCCAGCAGCGTAGGGGTAGGGCGTGAGCAGTTCTTC.